This T cell receptor (beta chain) was documented in a study of blood T cell repertoires in COVID-19. Overall study context: PBMCs, B-cell-depleted T cells, or T cells provided the cDNA or gDNA that made up the material.

TCRdb's table, derived via immunoSEQ multiplex PCR, lists solely in-frame clones and lacks some. The data contain hundreds of thousands of clones, 82% of them singletons. V lost 11 bases to trimming and J lost 3 bases; unmatched junction nucleotides: 13. CDR3 length: 15 amino acids. CDR1 ENHRY and CDR2 SYGVKD come from the germline V gene. The chain carries TRBV10-3 and TRBJ1-2; 9 nucleotides line up with TRBD1. Sequencing was done on a sample of peripheral blood. The receptor's source is a woman of 80 years or more with active or convalescent COVID-19. The CDR3 DNA sequence: TGTGCCGCCCGACCGGGGACAGGGAAGGACTATGGCTACACCTTC. As protein: CAARPGTGKDYGYTF.